A selection of T cell receptor beta chains follows, all from one sample in a study of cytomegalovirus exposure and HLA in healthy donors. Profiled with immunoSEQ multiplex PCR; TCRdb holds only in-frame clones, not every one. The repertoire holds over 90,000 clones, with over 85% as singletons. Input material: PBMCs. These receptors were obtained from a woman aged 18-30 years in good health and CMV-seronegative. Both conserved end residues are part of each CDR3. The D gene is left open where the match is weak. Clone size is stated in some rows and not others, as once, few, many or a class when expanded.

d_call	v_call	clone_size	j_call	cdr3_aa	cdr3_nt
NA	TRBV4-1	NA	TRBJ2-7	CASSQEVGYTEQYF	TGCGCCAGCAGCCAAGAGGTGGGCTATACCGAGCAGTACTTC
NA	TRBV7-9	NA	TRBJ1-2	CASSTAANYGYTF	TGTGCCAGCAGCACAGCAGCTAACTATGGCTACACCTTC
TRBD2	TRBV4-3	NA	TRBJ2-7	CASSQEMAGVGTYEQYF	TGCGCCAGCAGCCAAGAGATGGCGGGGGTGGGGACCTACGAGCAGTACTTC
TRBD1	TRBV4-3	NA	TRBJ1-3	CASSQAGTGGSGNTIYF	TGCGCCAGCAGCCAAGCCGGGACAGGGGGCTCTGGAAACACCATATATTTT
TRBD1	TRBV19	NA	TRBJ2-7	CASSIPRGSTYEQYF	TGTGCCAGTAGTATTCCCAGGGGGAGCACCTACGAGCAGTACTTC
NA	TRBV6-1	NA	TRBJ1-1	CASSEWQETEAFF	TGTGCCAGCAGTGAATGGCAGGAAACTGAAGCTTTCTTT
TRBD2	TRBV7-9	NA	TRBJ2-3	CASSPSGLAGTDTQYF	TGTGCCAGCAGCCCGTCGGGACTAGCGGGCACAGATACGCAGTATTTT
TRBD1	TRBV28	NA	TRBJ2-6	CASSPPQGVGGANVLTF	TGTGCCAGCAGCCCGCCACAGGGGGTGGGTGGGGCCAACGTCCTGACTTTC
TRBD1	TRBV11-2	NA	TRBJ2-5	CASSSLPGTGGSETQYF	TGTGCCAGCAGCTCCCTCCCCGGGACAGGGGGCTCTGAGACCCAGTACTTC
NA	TRBV5-5	NA	TRBJ1-1	CASSLRYGAEFNTEAFF	TGTGCCAGCAGCTTGCGGTATGGCGCGGAGTTCAACACTGAAGCTTTCTTT
TRBD1	TRBV7-9	NA	TRBJ2-2	CAIRDRGDTGELFF	TGTGCCATCCGGGACAGGGGTGACACCGGGGAGCTGTTTTTT
TRBD1	TRBV18	NA	TRBJ1-2	CASSATTGGGNYGYTF	TGTGCCAGCTCAGCCACAACAGGGGGAGGTAACTACGGCTACACCTTC
TRBD2	TRBV30	NA	TRBJ2-1	CAWSPSGGANEQFF	TGTGCCTGGAGCCCTAGCGGGGGGGCCAATGAGCAGTTCTTC
TRBD1	TRBV6-6	NA	TRBJ1-2	CASSRDSPNYGYTF	TGTGCCAGCAGTCGGGACAGCCCTAACTATGGCTACACCTTC
NA	TRBV9	NA	TRBJ2-5	CASSVGGVETQYF	TGTGCCAGCAGCGTAGGGGGCGTGGAGACCCAGTACTTC
TRBD2	TRBV7-8	once	TRBJ2-7	CASSLRLAGVHEQYF	TGTGCCAGCAGCTTGAGACTAGCGGGAGTCCACGAGCAGTACTTC
NA	TRBV5-1	NA	TRBJ1-2	CASSLQTGNYGYTF	TGCGCCAGCAGCCTTCAGACAGGAAACTATGGCTACACCTTC
TRBD1	TRBV29-1	NA	TRBJ1-1	CSVDTRGIGNTEAFF	TGCAGCGTTGATACCAGGGGGATTGGCAACACTGAAGCTTTCTTT
NA	TRBV2	NA	TRBJ2-5	CASSDVAADTQYF	TGTGCCAGCAGTGATGTGGCGGCCGACACCCAGTACTTC
TRBD1	TRBV5-1	NA	TRBJ2-3	CASSQTGTTDTQYF	TGCGCCAGCAGCCAGACAGGGACCACGGATACGCAGTATTTT
NA	TRBV27	NA	TRBJ2-5	CASSLAGRKETQYF	TGTGCCAGCAGTTTAGCGGGGAGGAAGGAGACCCAGTACTTC
TRBD2	TRBV9	once	TRBJ2-1	CASSVSGRDNEQFF	TGTGCCAGCAGCGTTAGCGGGAGAGACAATGAGCAGTTCTTC
NA	TRBV9	NA	TRBJ1-2	CASSPRRLTDGYTF	TGTGCCAGCAGCCCCCGCCGGTTGACTGATGGCTACACCTTC
NA	TRBV19	NA	TRBJ1-2	CATQGENYGYTF	TGTGCCACCCAGGGTGAGAACTATGGCTACACCTTC
TRBD2	TRBV6-1	NA	TRBJ2-3	CASSEIAGGTDTQYF	TGTGCCAGCAGTGAAATAGCGGGAGGCACAGATACGCAGTATTTT
TRBD2	TRBV9	NA	TRBJ2-3	CASSVGSSGASTDTQYF	TGTGCCAGCAGCGTAGGGTCTAGCGGGGCTAGCACAGATACGCAGTATTTT
TRBD2	TRBV27	NA	TRBJ2-3	CASRILAGGTDTQYF	TGTGCCAGCAGGATACTAGCGGGGGGCACAGATACGCAGTATTTT
NA	TRBV5-5	NA	TRBJ1-1	CASSLGANTEAFF	TGTGCCAGCAGCTTAGGGGCGAACACTGAAGCTTTCTTT
NA	TRBV5-4	few	TRBJ2-1	CASSFINEQFF	TGTGCCAGCAGCTTTATTAATGAGCAGTTCTTC
NA	TRBV2	once	TRBJ2-1	CALGGARNEQFF	TGTGCCCTAGGGGGGGCAAGGAATGAGCAGTTCTTC
NA	TRBV9	NA	TRBJ1-2	CASSVVSGFLGSYYGYTF	TGTGCCAGCAGCGTAGTCAGCGGCTTTTTGGGAAGTTACTATGGCTACACCTTC
NA	TRBV4-3	NA	TRBJ2-1	CASSQDHVRGGEQFF	TGCGCCAGCAGCCAAGATCACGTCCGCGGTGGCGAGCAGTTCTTC
TRBD1	TRBV29-1	NA	TRBJ1-1	CSYRGQDTEAFF	TGCAGCTACAGGGGGCAAGACACTGAAGCTTTCTTT